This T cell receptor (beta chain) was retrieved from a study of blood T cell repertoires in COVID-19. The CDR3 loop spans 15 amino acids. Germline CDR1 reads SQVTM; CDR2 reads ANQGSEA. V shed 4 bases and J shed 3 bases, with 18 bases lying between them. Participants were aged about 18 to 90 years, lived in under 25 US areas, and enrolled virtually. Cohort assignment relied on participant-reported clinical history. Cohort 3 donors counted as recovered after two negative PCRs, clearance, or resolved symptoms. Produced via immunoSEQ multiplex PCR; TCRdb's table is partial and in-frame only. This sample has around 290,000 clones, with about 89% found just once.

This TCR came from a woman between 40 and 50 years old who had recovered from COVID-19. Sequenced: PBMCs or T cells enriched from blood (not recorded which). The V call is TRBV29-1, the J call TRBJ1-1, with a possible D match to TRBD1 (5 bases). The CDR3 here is CSVVTRVRGDTEAFF. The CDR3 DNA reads TGCAGCGTTGTTACCCGAGTCCGGGGGGACACTGAAGCTTTCTTT.